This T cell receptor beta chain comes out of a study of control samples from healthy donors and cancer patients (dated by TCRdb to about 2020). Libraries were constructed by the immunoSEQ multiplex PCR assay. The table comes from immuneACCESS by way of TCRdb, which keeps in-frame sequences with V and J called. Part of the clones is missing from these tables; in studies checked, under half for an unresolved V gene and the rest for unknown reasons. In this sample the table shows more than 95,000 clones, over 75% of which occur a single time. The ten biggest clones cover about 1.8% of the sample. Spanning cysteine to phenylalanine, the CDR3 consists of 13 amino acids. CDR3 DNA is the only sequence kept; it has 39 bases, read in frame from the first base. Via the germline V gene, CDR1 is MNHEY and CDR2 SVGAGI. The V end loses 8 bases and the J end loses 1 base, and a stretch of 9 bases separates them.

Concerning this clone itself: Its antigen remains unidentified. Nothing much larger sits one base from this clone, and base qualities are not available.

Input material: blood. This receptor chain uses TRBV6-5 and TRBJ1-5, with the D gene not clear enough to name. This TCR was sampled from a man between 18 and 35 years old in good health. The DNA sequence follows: TGTGCCAGCTGCGACGGGAGCAATCAGCCCCAGCATTTT. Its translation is CASCDGSNQPQHF.